This TCR beta chain was sequenced in a study of molecular identifiers for immune sequencing clone quantification (dated by TCRdb to 2017 to 2018). About the investigation overall: For a replicate experiment, the RNA from either around 20,000 or 100,000 naive CD8 T cells was divided into five aliquots, and four of those aliquots went on to sequencing. CD8 T cells were used in a methods study to benchmark molecular-identifier clustering-based TCR repertoire sequencing (MIDCIRS) and TCR RNA copy counting.

Naive CD8 T cell libraries were made from approximately 22,000 to 940,000 sorted cells using 10%, 30% or 50% of purified RNA. On a BD FACSAria II, naive CD8 T cells were FACS-sorted as CD8+CD4-CCR7+CD45RA+ and collected into RLT Plus buffer. To test detection sensitivity, Jurkat RNA equal to ten TCR copies was added to samples of roughly 19,000-1,100,000 naive CD8 T cells. Enrichment of CD8 T cells was done with RosetteSep CD8+ T Cell Enrichment Cocktail plus Ficoll-Paque, and ACK red cell lysis came afterward. Results the study describes overall, beyond this receptor: When barcode sub-clustering was left out, chimeric consensus sequences inflated TCR diversity, with chimeras reaching as high as 47%. Spiked-in Jurkat TCR RNA equivalent to a single cell was reported to be detectable even among over 800,000 naive CD8 T cells. Modeling estimated roughly 3 recovered TCR RNA copies per cell, compared with 8.5 to 10 by digital PCR, which implies about 32% capture efficiency. Naive libraries contained spiked-in Jurkat TCR RNA (approximately 10 copies' worth), which is not part of the donor repertoire. In CMV-specific effector cells, over 99% of molecules were held by clones above 20 RNA copies, whereas under 1% of molecules were held by such clones in naive cells. Identical TCR molecules sharing a barcode could cause highly expanded clone sizes to be underestimated.

Many counts were recorded for this clonotype. Its specific antigen is unknown. Base qualities are not at hand, and no much larger clone is one base apart. The CDR3, cysteine through phenylalanine, is 15 amino acids long. The only DNA kept is the CDR3, 45 bases in frame from the first base. The junction shows trimming of 6 bases on V and 0 bases on J, plus 13 bases between the germline ends. The library came from PCR. Sequenced on an Illumina HiSeq 4000. Bulk TCR libraries were made following a previously described method, with the TCR primers given in Table S5. The Qiagen AllPrep DNA/RNA kit was used to purify total RNA. Before any analysis, reads coming from multiple sequencing runs of the same library were combined into one pool. Turning to the authors' computational methods: Reads were retained only if the reads had an exact TCR constant sequence, and the retained reads were trimmed to 150 nt and grouped according to their 12-nt molecular barcodes. Reads within each barcode group were sub-clustered using a 15% Levenshtein threshold, and quality-weighted consensus sequences were constructed for each RNA molecule. Non-functional sequences were excluded, and lower-count sequences lying one edit away from another sequence were also excluded. Based on a fit of two negative binomial distributions, barcode sub-clusters having less than 20% of the maximum read count were discarded. The public reads were run again by TCRdb, first through fastp at Q25 and then through MiXCR, and only productive beta chains were kept. Rows with one shared CDR3 protein collapse into an entry with the most common genes and DNA. These V and J calls are TCRdb output, not the study's own analysis. The sample includes about 5,500 distinct CDR3 sequences, with around 17% observed a single time. Of the sample, about 2.5% is held by the ten largest clones.

This TCR was recovered from a human donor in good health. Some libraries in this study had Jurkat cell RNA spiked in. The rearrangement joined TRBV12-3 or TRBV12-4 to TRBJ2-3, and TRBD2 may be the D gene, going by 6 matching bases. Input material: naive CD8+ T cells from blood, with Jurkat cell RNA spiked in. Interpreted using the paper, the cell subset or site label stands for: FACS-sorted CD8+CD4-CCR7+CD45RA+ naive T cells. The CDR3 region: CASRSLAWSTDTQYF. The DNA is TGTGCCAGCAGGTCACTAGCTTGGAGCACAGATACGCAGTATTTT.